One T cell receptor beta chain is described in this entry. The data derive from a study of blood T cells in healthy people across ages. Trimming pared 3 bases from V and 4 bases from J, leaving 17 bases between. Germline CDR1 reads DFQATT; CDR2 reads SNEGSKA (reference sequence). This CDR3 has 15 amino acids. A second PCR of 7 to 11 cycles used a sample-barcoded 5' primer and a J-beta primer mix. TCRdb reanalysed the 5' RACE reads using MiXCR and keeps one entry per CDR3 protein. The table lists about 730,000 distinct CDR3 sequences, approximately 43% of them singletons. The chain combines TRBV20-1 with TRBJ2-3; possible D gene TRBD1, 6 bases. The specimen was blood. This sequence was found in an older woman in good health. CDR3 loop: CSARAGVRGADTQYF. As DNA, the CDR3 is TGCAGTGCTAGGGCAGGGGTAAGAGGAGCAGATACGCAGTATTTT.